This T cell receptor (beta chain) was captured in a study of cytomegalovirus exposure and HLA in healthy donors. Notes on the study in general: In a later analysis, parvovirus B19, influenza, CMV and Epstein-Barr virus appeared linked to several top co-occurrence clusters.

Comments on this clone: The target antigen is unknown.

Both 60 Vbeta primers and 13 Jbeta primers went into the PCR. Measured with immunoSEQ multiplex PCR; TCRdb has only the in-frame clones, and not every one. The sample carries around 190,000 clones, roughly 85% recorded once. V was trimmed by 7 bases and J by 9 bases, leaving 28 bases between them. Germline assignment: CDR1 MDHEN and CDR2 SYDVKM. This CDR3 contains 17 residues. Input material: PBMCs. This clonotype was obtained from a woman in her fifties or sixties in good health and CMV-seronegative. The chain has TRBV28 and TRBJ2-1, with a possible D match to TRBD2 (5 bases). CDR3 bases: TGTGCCAGCACCAAAAAAGCCCTACTCACTAGTTCGGTTGAGCAGTTCTTC. Translated: CASTKKALLTSSVEQFF.